This T cell receptor beta chain was sequenced in a study of blood T cell repertoires in COVID-19. Study context: The United States, Italy and Spain provided the acute and convalescent COVID-19 samples. Sample material is recorded as cDNA or gDNA derived from T cells, B-cell-depleted T cells, or PBMCs.

The J segment lost 1 base and the V segment lost 1 base, leaving 1 base of the junction unmatched. The CDR3 length is 16 residues. The germline V gene has CDR1 PRHDT and CDR2 FYEKMQ (reference sequence). How the authors handled the data: The assay estimated nucleated cells by amplifying reference gene primers. Using immunoSEQ multiplex PCR, the repertoire was profiled, and TCRdb retains in-frame clones only, with some absent. D and trimming were read from the DNA, whereas the V and J calls and clone size are those reported in that table. The sample has fewer than 250,000 clones, about nine tenths seen once.

This clonotype originated in an older woman with acute or convalescent COVID-19. The V gene is TRBV13, the J gene TRBJ2-6, with 7 bases that match TRBD1. Specimen: peripheral blood. CDR3 protein: CASSLATGSGANVLTF. The DNA for the CDR3 is TGTGCCAGCAGCTTAGCGACAGGGTCTGGGGCCAACGTCCTGACTTTC.